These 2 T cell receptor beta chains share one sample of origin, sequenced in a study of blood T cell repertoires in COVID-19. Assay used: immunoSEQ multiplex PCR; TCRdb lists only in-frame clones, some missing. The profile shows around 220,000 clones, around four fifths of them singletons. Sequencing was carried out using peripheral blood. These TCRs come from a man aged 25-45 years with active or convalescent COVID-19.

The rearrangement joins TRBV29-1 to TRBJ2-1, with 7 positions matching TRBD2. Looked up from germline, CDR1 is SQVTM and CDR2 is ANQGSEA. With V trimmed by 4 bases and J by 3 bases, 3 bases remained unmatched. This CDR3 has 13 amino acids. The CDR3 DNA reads TGCAGCGTTGGCGGGGGTGTCTACAATGAGCAGTTCTTC. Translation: CSVGGGVYNEQFF.

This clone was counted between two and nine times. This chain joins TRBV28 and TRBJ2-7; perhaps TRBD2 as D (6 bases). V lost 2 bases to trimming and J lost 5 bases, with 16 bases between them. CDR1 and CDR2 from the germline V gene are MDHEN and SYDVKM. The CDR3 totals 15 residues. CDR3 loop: CASSLTDYRDHEQYF. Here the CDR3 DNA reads TGTGCCAGCAGTTTAACGGACTACCGCGATCACGAGCAGTACTTC.